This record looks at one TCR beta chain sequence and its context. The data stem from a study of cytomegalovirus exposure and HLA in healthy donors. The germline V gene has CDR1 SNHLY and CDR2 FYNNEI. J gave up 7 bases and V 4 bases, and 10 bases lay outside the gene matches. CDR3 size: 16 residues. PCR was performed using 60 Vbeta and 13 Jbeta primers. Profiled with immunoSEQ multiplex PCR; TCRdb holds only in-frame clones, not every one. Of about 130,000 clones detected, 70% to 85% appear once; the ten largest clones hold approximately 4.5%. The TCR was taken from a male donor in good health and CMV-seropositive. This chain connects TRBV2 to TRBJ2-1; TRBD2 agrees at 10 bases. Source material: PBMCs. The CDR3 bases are TGTGCCAGCAGTGGAGTCGGGACTAGCGTAGGAAATGAGCAGTTCTTC. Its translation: CASSGVGTSVGNEQFF.